The rows below give T cell receptor beta chains drawn from one sample of a study of regulatory T cells in long-lasting Graves disease. Each CDR3 protein is one row after TCRdb ran MiXCR on the multiplex PCR reads. Of 350,000 to 450,000 distinct CDR3 sequences listed, 15% were seen once; the top ten hold approximately 16%. The same specimen was also included in a second study, on T cells in Graves' hyperthyroidism and ophthalmopathy.

The sequencing here drew on peripheral blood mononuclear cells (PBMCs), taken at new diagnosis, from a patient treated with antithyroid drugs. Every receptor here comes from a woman in her 30s with Graves disease. The CDR3 runs from the conserved cysteine through the conserved F or W. Each record gives: J gene, D gene, clone size, V gene, CDR3 DNA, CDR3 protein. A D gene is named only where the DNA matches it firmly. Size is stated for part of the rows, as once, few or many counts, or as a class when the clone is expanded.

TRBJ1-2,.,many,TRBV6-1,TGTGCCAGCAAGGCAGGCGCGCTCTATGGCTACACCTTC,CASKAGALYGYTF
TRBJ2-2,.,.,TRBV6-2/TRBV6-3,TGTGCCAGCAGTGAAGGAGGGTTGGGCGGGCTGTTTTTT,CASSEGGLGGLFF
TRBJ2-1,.,many,TRBV18,TGTGCCAGCTCACCAATGAGCGAGATTCGCAATGAGCAGTTCTTC,CASSPMSEIRNEQFF
TRBJ2-2,.,few,TRBV5-1,TGCGCCAGCAGCTTGGTGGGGGTAGCGGCCCCGAACACCGGGGAGCTGTTTTTT,CASSLVGVAAPNTGELFF
TRBJ2-5,.,many,TRBV5-5,TGTGCCAGCACCGCTAGCGTCCAGGAGACCCAGTACTTC,CASTASVQETQYF
TRBJ2-1,TRBD2,few,TRBV11-2,TGTGCCAGCAGCTTAAACCCGGGACTAGCGGGAGCGGGACAGTTCTTC,CASSLNPGLAGAGQFF
TRBJ1-1,.,many,TRBV18,TGTGCCAGCTCACCGCTGGCCCGGGCGTCGAACACTGAAGCTTTCTTT,CASSPLARASNTEAFF
TRBJ2-1,.,many,TRBV12-3/TRBV12-4,TGTGCCAGCAGCCTATGGGCTAGTAGCTACAATGAGCAGTTCTTC,CASSLWASSYNEQFF
TRBJ2-3,TRBD2,few,TRBV12-3/TRBV12-4,TGTGCCAGCGGGTCGCGGGAGTTGTTGTCAGATACGCAGTATTTT,CASGSRELLSDTQYF
TRBJ2-5,.,many,TRBV7-9,TGTGCCAGCAGTCCACGAGGGGGAGAGACCCAGTACTTC,CASSPRGGETQYF
TRBJ2-2,.,many,TRBV3-1,TGTGCCAGCAGCCAAGCGGGAGTAGGCTCCGCAGGCGGGGAGCTGTTTTTT,CASSQAGVGSAGGELFF
TRBJ2-3,.,.,TRBV29-1,TGCAGCGTAAAGCTAGCCCTCACAGATACGCAGTATTTT,CSVKLALTDTQYF
TRBJ2-3,.,few,TRBV5-1,TGCGCCAGCGGGACGGACAGCAGCACAGATACGCAGTATTTT,CASGTDSSTDTQYF
TRBJ2-1,.,many,TRBV6-8,TGTGCCAGCAGTTACGGCCTAGCAGCAAATGCGCTCAATGAGCAGTTCTTC,CASSYGLAANALNEQFF
TRBJ2-2,TRBD2,.,TRBV28,TGTGCCAGCGGGCTAGCGGGAGTTAACACCGGGGAGCTGTTTTTT,CASGLAGVNTGELFF
TRBJ2-1,.,many,TRBV7-8,TGTGCCAGCAGCCCCCCCGGGGGCTCGAAGCAGTTCTTC,CASSPPGGSKQFF
TRBJ2-5,TRBD2,many,TRBV10-3,TGTGCCATCAGTGAGTCGGAGCGGGAGTCTTCGTTGGTGGAGACCCAGTACTTC,CAISESERESSLVETQYF
TRBJ1-6,TRBD1,.,TRBV5-1,TGCGCCAGCAGCAACCGGGACAGGGGTGGTAGTTCACCCCTCCACTTT,CASSNRDRGGSSPLHF
TRBJ1-1,TRBD1,many,TRBV5-1,TGCGCCAGCAGCTTGGGGACAGGGGTGAACACTGAAGCTTTCTTT,CASSLGTGVNTEAFF
TRBJ2-3,TRBD2,many,TRBV2,TGTGCCAGCACCGTAGCGGGCGGCACAGATACGCAGTATTTT,CASTVAGGTDTQYF
TRBJ2-2,TRBD2,many,TRBV7-2,TGTGCCAGCAGCCCCTTAGCGGGAGTAAAGGGCGGGGAGCTGTTTTTT,CASSPLAGVKGGELFF
TRBJ1-1,.,many,TRBV5-4,TGTGCCAGCAGCCTGGGACCCTTGGGCCCCAACACGGAAGCTTTCTTT,CASSLGPLGPNTEAFF
TRBJ2-3,.,few,TRBV7-2,TGTGCCAGCAGCCCATTGGCGAGCGGAGGCACAGATACGCAGTATTTT,CASSPLASGGTDTQYF
TRBJ2-1,.,many,TRBV30,TGTGCCTGGACCCTGGGGGGTGGAGGCGATGAGCAGTTCTTC,CAWTLGGGGDEQFF
TRBJ2-5,TRBD2,.,TRBV9,TGTGCCAGCAGCGTTACTAGCGGGGCGACCCAGTACTTC,CASSVTSGATQYF
TRBJ1-4,TRBD1,many,TRBV20-1,TGCAGTGCTAGGAACTCGGACAGGGGGGATAGTAAACTGTTTTTT,CSARNSDRGDSKLFF
TRBJ1-2,.,once,TRBV20-1,TGCAGTGCTAGCCCAGGACGGGGAGATGGCTACACCTTC,CSASPGRGDGYTF
TRBJ1-3,TRBD1,few,TRBV6-1,TGTGCCAGCAGTGACGTGGGGACAGCCGGAACTAAAGGAAACACCATATATTTT,CASSDVGTAGTKGNTIYF
TRBJ2-5,TRBD2,many,TRBV27,TGTGCCAGCAGTCCCCTTAGCGGGAGGGCCATAGAGACCCAGTACTTC,CASSPLSGRAIETQYF
TRBJ2-1,.,many,TRBV27,TGTGCCAGCAGTGGGGAGCCCTACAATGAGCAGTTCTTC,CASSGEPYNEQFF
TRBJ2-5,.,many,TRBV6-2/TRBV6-3,TGTGCCAGCAGTTACCTGCAAGCAGGGGCCAAAGAGACCCAGTACTTC,CASSYLQAGAKETQYF
TRBJ2-7,.,few,TRBV2,TGTGCCAGCAGTGAAGAGGGGGTGATTCTAACCTACGAGCAGTACTTC,CASSEEGVILTYEQYF
TRBJ2-7,.,.,TRBV20-1,TGCAGTGCTAGTCCTCCCTGCGAGCAGTACTTC,CSASPPCEQYF
TRBJ2-1,.,.,TRBV7-8,TGTGCCAGCAGCCCCCGGACGGGGACTTACAATGAGCAGTTCTTC,CASSPRTGTYNEQFF
TRBJ2-7,TRBD2,many,TRBV28,TGTGCCAGCAGTTTAATTCTAACTAGCGGTACCTACGAGCAGTACTTC,CASSLILTSGTYEQYF
TRBJ1-6,.,many,TRBV12-3/TRBV12-4,TGTGCCAGCAGTTTAGGTGCAGGGAGTTCACCCCTCCACTTT,CASSLGAGSSPLHF
TRBJ2-7,TRBD2,many,TRBV6-2/TRBV6-3,TGTGCCAGCAGACCGTCGGGGGGGAGCTACGAGCAGTACTTC,CASRPSGGSYEQYF
TRBJ1-3,.,few,TRBV6-2/TRBV6-3,TGTGCCAGCAGTTACTCCTCCGACTCTGGAAACACCATATATTTT,CASSYSSDSGNTIYF
TRBJ2-3,TRBD2,few,TRBV9,TGTGCCAGCAGCGAGGGGGCGGGAGGGCCCACAGATACGCAGTATTTT,CASSEGAGGPTDTQYF
TRBJ1-4,.,.,TRBV5-1,TGCGCCAGCAGCTTTTCTCTCGGGAATGAAAAACTGTTTTTT,CASSFSLGNEKLFF
TRBJ2-3,.,.,TRBV20-1,TGCAGTGCTAGAGGGGAAAGGTCCCCAGATACGCAGTATTTT,CSARGERSPDTQYF
TRBJ2-7,.,many,TRBV30,TGTGCCTGGAGTGTACGAGGTAGTGGGTCCTACGAGCAGTACTTC,CAWSVRGSGSYEQYF
TRBJ1-1,TRBD1,few,TRBV6-1,TGTGCCAGCGGAAAAGAACAGGGGCTCACTGAAGCTTTCTTT,CASGKEQGLTEAFF
TRBJ2-7,.,.,TRBV20-1,TGCAGTGCGGAGACTCGATTCTACGAGCAGTACTTC,CSAETRFYEQYF
TRBJ2-5,TRBD2,many,TRBV20-1,TGCAGTGCTAGAGATCTCGTGGGCTCTAGCGGGAGATCGGGGGAGACCCAGTACTTC,CSARDLVGSSGRSGETQYF
TRBJ2-5,.,few,TRBV5-1,TGCGCCAGCAGCTTGTGGCAGGGTGTCGAGACCCAGTACTTC,CASSLWQGVETQYF
TRBJ1-1,.,many,TRBV12-3/TRBV12-4,TGTGCCAGCAGTGCTCGTACGCAGGGGATTGGGAACACTGAAGCTTTCTTT,CASSARTQGIGNTEAFF
TRBJ1-2,TRBD1,many,TRBV12-3/TRBV12-4,TGTGCCAGCAGTACCGGGACAGGGAGTGGCTACACCTTC,CASSTGTGSGYTF
TRBJ2-1,TRBD1,few,TRBV6-1,TGTGCCAGCGCGGAAACAGGGGCCTACAATGAGCAGTTCTTC,CASAETGAYNEQFF